Each of the 30 T cell receptor beta chains below was sequenced from the same sample in a study of beta chain features in type 1 diabetes. The entirety of the isolated RNA underwent reverse transcription, so expressed TCRB transcripts were sequenced. Only in-frame clones appear in the TCRdb table, and some are missing; sequencing was by immunoSEQ multiplex PCR. The sample contains under 900,000 clones, about a sixth of which appear only once. The sequencing input was naive CD4+ T cells from blood. Every receptor here comes from a woman aged 18-30 years in good health.

The genes are TRBV5-4 and TRBJ2-2, with D hard to call. This CDR3 contains 13 residues. CDR1 is SGHNT and CDR2 is YYREEE in the germline V gene (reference sequence). V lost 4 bases, J lost 2 bases, and 6 bases lay in between. The CDR3 loop is CASSLHNTGELFF. The CDR3 DNA reads as TGTGCCAGCAGCCTGCATAACACCGGGGAGCTGTTTTTT.

This clone was seen more than once but under ten times. V and J are TRBV10-3 and TRBJ2-7, with TRBD1 matching 9 bases. The CDR3 runs 14 residues. J was trimmed by 3 bases and V by 6 bases; bases with no gene match: 6. Germline V gene sequence: CDR1 ENHRY, CDR2 SYGVKD. CDR3 protein: CAIRSGTGLYEQYF. The CDR3 DNA reads as TGTGCCATCAGATCCGGGACAGGGCTCTACGAGCAGTACTTC.

The table lists this clone with a few counts. The J gene is TRBJ1-1, the V gene TRBV27; D ambiguous. The CDR3 extends over 15 amino acids. The germline V and J ends were trimmed by 4 bases and 0 bases, with 12 bases remaining between them. CDR1 MNHEY and CDR2 SMNVEV come from the germline V gene (reference sequence). The CDR3 nucleotides are TGTGCCAGCAGTTACGGCGGGTTCCTGAACACTGAAGCTTTCTTT. This gives the protein CASSYGGFLNTEAFF.

The rearrangement uses TRBV7-2 and TRBJ2-3; TRBD2 matches at 9 bases. Germline V gene data show CDR1 as SGHTA and CDR2 as FQGNSA. The V gene end was trimmed by 1 base and the J gene end by 3 bases; junction bases not matched to a gene: 5. The CDR3 is 16 amino acids. This chain's CDR3 is CASSLGRGRGTDTQYF. CDR3 nucleotide sequence: TGTGCCAGCAGCTTAGGACGCGGGAGGGGGACAGATACGCAGTATTTT.

A remark on this clone: Other DNA sequences in this specimen translate into the identical CDR3. This rearrangement joins TRBV27 to TRBJ2-7; perhaps TRBD1 as D (6 bases). Germline V CDR1 and CDR2: MNHEY, SMNVEV (reference sequence). V lost 4 bases and J lost 1, with 8 bases in between. The CDR3 extends over 13 amino acids. The CDR3: CASSSGQSYEQYF. DNA for the CDR3: TGTGCCAGCAGTTCTGGACAGTCCTACGAGCAGTACTTC.

The CDR3 loop reads CASRDTDTQYF. In DNA, the CDR3 is TGTGCCAGCAGGGACACAGATACGCAGTATTTT. The gene calls are TRBV6-5 and TRBJ2-3; unclear D gene. From germline, CDR1 is MNHEY and CDR2 SVGAGI. V dropped 6 bases and J dropped 2 bases, with 3 bases sitting between them. The CDR3 sequence is 11 residues long.

This clone was observed a handful of times. The chain carries TRBV19 and TRBJ1-2; D is uncertain. V lost 3 bases, J lost 3 bases, and 11 bases lay in between. The germline gives CDR1 LNHDA, CDR2 SQIVND (reference sequence). The CDR3 runs to 14 residues. This chain's CDR3 is CASSIRRTDYGYTF. CDR3 in DNA: TGTGCCAGTAGTATTCGCAGGACCGACTATGGCTACACCTTC.

V gene TRBV7-3 combines with J gene TRBJ2-1; D not resolved. This CDR3 spans 13 amino acids. Trimming removed 5 bases from V and 5 bases from J, with 10 bases in between. The germline gives CDR1 SGHTA, CDR2 FQGTGA. The CDR3 is CASSLDTNNEQFF. The CDR3 DNA sequence: TGTGCCAGCAGCCTAGACACCAACAATGAGCAGTTCTTC.

This clone has more than one count but fewer than ten. The chain employs TRBV25-1 and TRBJ2-5; D not resolved. CDR1 and CDR2 (germline): MGHDK, SYGVNS. The CDR3 runs 12 residues. The V end lost 2 bases, the J end lost 5 bases, and 6 bases lay between the germline ends. This chain's CDR3 is CASSENTETQYF. In nucleotides, the CDR3 is TGTGCCAGCAGTGAAAACACTGAGACCCAGTACTTC.

The genes are TRBV19 and TRBJ2-3; 12 bases agree with TRBD2. The germline CDR1 and CDR2 sequences are LNHDA and SQIVND (reference sequence). The length of the CDR3 is 16 residues. V shed 3 bases, J shed 1 base, and the junction held 2 bases outside the gene matches. In DNA, the CDR3 is TGTGCCAGTAGTATCCGACTAGCGGGAGGCACAGATACGCAGTATTTT. This codes for CASSIRLAGGTDTQYF.

This clone has more than one count but fewer than ten. The chain joins TRBV10-3 to TRBJ2-2; D unclear. Trimming took 9 bases from V and 4 from J, leaving 12 bases between them. CDR1 is ENHRY and CDR2 is SYGVKD in the germline V gene. The CDR3 contains 13 residues. This chain's CDR3 is CAILGPSTGELFF. The CDR3 DNA sequence: TGTGCCATACTGGGCCCAAGCACCGGGGAGCTGTTTTTT.

This clone has a handful of counts. The chain employs TRBV11-2 and TRBJ2-1, with D uncertain. Germline values: CDR1 SGHAT, CDR2 FQNNGV. The CDR3 extends over 12 amino acids. Trimming stripped 0 bases from V and 13 bases from J, with 10 bases between. CDR3 in amino acids: CASSLDLTGQFF. The CDR3 nucleotides read TGTGCCAGCAGCTTAGACCTAACCGGCCAGTTCTTC. Combining the CDR3 with reference TRBV11-2 and TRBJ2-1 gives the whole variable domain EAGVAQSPRYKIIEKRQSVAFWCNPISGHATLYWYQQILGQGPKLLIQFQNNGVVDDSQLPKDRFSAERLKGVDSTLKIQPAKLEDSAVYLCASSLDLTGQFFGPGTRLTVL.

The chain recombines TRBV4-2 with TRBJ2-2; D is unclear. Deletions cut 4 bases from V and 6 bases from J, with 21 bases between. Germline CDR1 LGHNA, CDR2 YNFKEQ. The CDR3 has 17 residues. CDR3 sequence reads: CASSRQPDPGRAGELFF. The CDR3 DNA sequence: TGTGCCAGCAGCCGACAACCCGATCCAGGTCGGGCCGGGGAGCTGTTTTTT.

The genes are TRBV9 and TRBJ1-2; weak D call: TRBD1 (6 bases). This CDR3 is built from 14 residues. With 7 bases removed from V and 4 bases from J, the gap between germline ends came to 17 bases. The germline CDR1 and CDR2 sequences are SGDLS and YYNGEE. The CDR3 nucleotides are TGTGCCAGCGCACCCGGGGGCGTGGGCTATGGCTACACCTTC. Encoded protein: CASAPGGVGYGYTF.

The CDR3 nucleotides are TGCGCCAGCAGCTCCGGGCATCCGGGAAACACCATATATTTT. Protein: CASSSGHPGNTIYF. The chain employs TRBV5-1 and TRBJ1-3; D ambiguous. Germline lookup yields CDR1 SGHRS and CDR2 YFSETQ. Deletions cut 3 bases from V and 4 bases from J, with 11 bases between. This CDR3 is 14 amino acids long. The full variable domain, completed using reference TRBV5-1 and TRBJ1-3, is KAGVTQTPRYLIKTRGQQVTLSCSPISGHRSVSWYQQTPGQGLQFLFEYFSETQRNKGNFPGRFSGRQFSNSRSEMNVSTLELGDSALYLCASSSGHPGNTIYFGEGSWLTVV.

The chain couples TRBV5-1 to TRBJ2-7; D is unresolved. The CDR3 consists of 17 residues. V gave up 2 bases and J gave up 0 bases, with 18 bases separating them. From germline, CDR1 is SGHRS and CDR2 YFSETQ. Written as DNA, the CDR3 is TGCGCCAGCAGCTTTAGTTCCCCGGCAGCCCTCTCCTACGAGCAGTACTTC. Translation gives CASSFSSPAALSYEQYF.

This clone was detected a few times. This chain connects TRBV7-2 to TRBJ2-2; D uncertain. Trimming shortened V by 5 bases and J by 7 bases, and 8 bases separated the two germline ends. The CDR3 length is 12 residues. Germline V gives CDR1 SGHTA, CDR2 FQGNSA. In DNA, the CDR3 is TGTGCCAGCAGCCGAGTCTACGGGGAGCTGTTTTTT. It is translated as CASSRVYGELFF.

This chain joins TRBV11-2 and TRBJ1-1; D ambiguous. The V end lost 5 bases, the J end lost 0 bases, and 7 bases lay between the germline ends. Germline V gene lookup returns CDR1 SGHAT and CDR2 FQNNGV. The CDR3 runs 13 residues. CDR3 sequence reads: CASSPQLNTEAFF. The DNA of the CDR3 is TGTGCCAGCAGCCCTCAACTGAACACTGAAGCTTTCTTT.

This clone showed up just a few times. This chain joins TRBV18 and TRBJ2-7; perhaps TRBD2 as D (5 bases). The germline CDR1 and CDR2 sequences are KGHSH and LQKENI. CDR3 size: 15 residues. V was pared by 2 bases and J by 5 bases, with 16 bases between. This CDR3 is CASSPISGNVNEQYF. CDR3 DNA sequence: TGTGCCAGCTCACCAATATCGGGGAACGTGAACGAGCAGTACTTC.

The V gene is TRBV11-2, the J gene TRBJ1-5, with D perhaps matching TRBD1 (5 bases). CDR1 and CDR2 (germline): SGHAT, FQNNGV. V was pared by 6 bases and J by 2 bases, with 11 bases between. This CDR3 is built from 14 residues. The CDR3 spells CASSKGHGNQPQHF. CDR3 DNA sequence: TGTGCCAGCAGTAAGGGGCACGGCAATCAGCCCCAGCATTTT. Full variable domain (rest looked up from reference TRBV11-2 and TRBJ1-5): EAGVAQSPRYKIIEKRQSVAFWCNPISGHATLYWYQQILGQGPKLLIQFQNNGVVDDSQLPKDRFSAERLKGVDSTLKIQPAKLEDSAVYLCASSKGHGNQPQHFGDGTRLSIL.

This clone was seen a few times. It is unclear where the CDR3 begins or ends on the DNA, so no DNA is shown, and the CDR3 is as TCRdb lists it. The J gene is TRBJ1-2, the V gene TRBV4-2; TRBD1 is the table's D call, not checked against the DNA. The CDR3 is made up of 13 amino acids, end residues included. Germline V gives CDR1 LGHNA, CDR2 YNFKEQ. CDR3 sequence reads: CASSQVGQGSLTF.

The CDR3 DNA follows: TGTGCCAGCAGTGCAGCTCTACACGGGGTAGCCAAAAACATTCAGTACTTC. Protein product: CASSAALHGVAKNIQYF. V is TRBV25-1 and J is TRBJ2-4; tentative D call: TRBD2 (5 bases). The germline CDR1 and CDR2 sequences are MGHDK and SYGVNS. Trimming took 4 bases from V and 0 from J, leaving 16 bases between them. The CDR3 is 17 residues long.

The chain recombines TRBV9 with TRBJ2-5; 7 bases fit TRBD1. The CDR3 runs 15 residues. V trimming: 4 bases; J trimming: 4 bases; junction bases outside the gene matches: 10. Germline V gene sequence: CDR1 SGDLS, CDR2 YYNGEE. The CDR3 loop reads CASSSQGNGGETQYF. In DNA, the CDR3 is TGTGCCAGCAGCTCACAGGGGAATGGGGGAGAGACCCAGTACTTC. Full variable domain (outside the CDR3, taken from reference TRBV9 and TRBJ2-5): DSGVTQTPKHLITATGQRVTLRCSPRSGDLSVYWYQQSLDQGLQFLIQYYNGEERAKGNILERFSAQQFPDLHSELNLSSLELGDSALYFCASSSQGNGGETQYFGPGTRLLVL.

This clone was observed a handful of times. The chain employs TRBV2 and TRBJ2-3; D ambiguous. The V end lost 4 bases, the J end lost 0 bases, and 8 bases lay between the germline ends. This CDR3 region has 14 residues. CDR1 and CDR2 from the germline V gene are SNHLY and FYNNEI. The CDR3 loop is CASSASRSTDTQYF. The CDR3 bases are TGTGCCAGCAGTGCTTCGCGGAGCACAGATACGCAGTATTTT.

This clone has just a few counts. This sequence joins TRBV6-5 and TRBJ2-7, with a weak D call TRBD1 (6 bases). Germline CDR1 is MNHEY and CDR2 is SVGAGI. This CDR3 contains 14 residues. V was trimmed by 6 bases and J by 7 bases, leaving 19 bases between them. CDR3 protein: CASSPDRLPGEQYF. In DNA, the CDR3 is TGTGCCAGCAGCCCGGACAGACTGCCGGGGGAGCAGTACTTC.

This clone has more than one count but fewer than ten. V gene TRBV11-3 combines with J gene TRBJ2-1; the match to TRBD2 covers 13 bases. Germline V gene sequence: CDR1 SGHNT, CDR2 YENEEA. The CDR3 runs to 15 residues. V gave up 5 bases and J gave up 9 bases; unmatched junction bases: 7. CDR3 residues: CASSPGLAGAREQFF. DNA for the CDR3: TGTGCCAGCAGCCCAGGACTAGCGGGAGCCCGTGAGCAGTTCTTC.

This sequence joins TRBV10-3 and TRBJ2-4; 7 nucleotides agree with TRBD2. The CDR3 totals 14 residues. Germline V gene sequence: CDR1 ENHRY, CDR2 SYGVKD. V dropped 8 bases and J dropped 6; count of bases not matched to a gene: 10. CDR3 in DNA: TGTGCCATCGGGGGGGGGATGCCCCTAAACATTCAGTACTTC. It translates to CAIGGGMPLNIQYF.

J is TRBJ2-5 and V is TRBV19, with a tentative D call TRBD2 (5 bases). Looked up from germline, CDR1 is LNHDA and CDR2 is SQIVND (reference sequence). Deletions cut 6 bases from V and 10 bases from J, with 18 bases between. CDR3 length: 13 residues. CDR3 nucleotides: TGTGCCAGTAGCTCTAGCCCGCGTTTGGACCAGTACTTC. Translating it yields CASSSSPRLDQYF.

This chain connects TRBV5-1 to TRBJ2-1; 7 nucleotides align to TRBD2. There are 16 residues in the CDR3. V was clipped by 0 bases and J by 2 bases; unmatched bases: 5. Germline V gene sequence: CDR1 SGHRS, CDR2 YFSETQ. CDR3 sequence (DNA): TGCGCCAGCAGCTTGGTTGCGCTAGCGGCCTACAATGAGCAGTTCTTC. It yields the protein CASSLVALAAYNEQFF. The variable domain in full, with the rest retrieved from reference TRBV5-1 and TRBJ2-1, is KAGVTQTPRYLIKTRGQQVTLSCSPISGHRSVSWYQQTPGQGLQFLFEYFSETQRNKGNFPGRFSGRQFSNSRSEMNVSTLELGDSALYLCASSLVALAAYNEQFFGPGTRLTVL.

The table lists this clone with a few counts. This rearrangement joins TRBV29-1 to TRBJ2-1; 7 nucleotides line up with TRBD2. The germline V gene encodes CDR1 SQVTM and CDR2 ANQGSEA. The ends lost 0 bases at V and 4 bases at J; junction bases unmatched: 3. CDR3 size: 14 residues. The CDR3 protein is CSVEERESYNEQFF. The DNA for the CDR3 is TGCAGCGTTGAAGAGCGGGAGTCGTACAATGAGCAGTTCTTC.